These 31 T cell receptor beta chains share one sample of origin, sequenced in a study of Ad26.COV2.S vaccination and SARS-CoV-2 variants. Assay: immunoSEQ multiplex PCR; the TCRdb copy retains only in-frame clones and omits some. The data contain 200,000 to 250,000 clones, over 75% of them singletons. Treatment in this sample: some 19 received Ad26.COV2.S at low or high dose, single or two shots; several received placebo; per-sample allocation not given. Specimen acquisition occurred on day 63 following the initial vaccine or placebo injection. The sequencing used peripheral blood, collected in a trial of Ad26.COV2.S vaccine versus placebo. The source is a person between 18 and 59 years old who received the Ad26.COV2.S COVID-19 vaccine or a placebo.

The gene calls are TRBV19 and TRBJ2-1; D may correspond to TRBD1 or TRBD2 (6 bases each). Germline values: CDR1 LNHDA, CDR2 SQIVND (reference sequence). The CDR3 loop spans 14 amino acids. Trimming shortened V by 3 bases and J by 3 bases, and 9 bases separated the two germline ends. CDR3 nucleotide sequence: TGTGCCAGTAGTATGGGGGGCCTCTACAATGAGCAGTTCTTC. Translating gives CASSMGGLYNEQFF.

The chain couples TRBV6-5 to TRBJ2-1; 9 bases agree with TRBD1. Per the germline V gene, CDR1 is MNHEY and CDR2 is SVGAGI. Trimming removed 6 bases from V and 5 bases from J; junction bases left unmatched: 8. There are 15 residues in the CDR3. CDR3 protein: CASRATGGYHNEQFF. The CDR3 DNA reads as TGTGCCAGCAGGGCGACAGGGGGGTACCACAATGAGCAGTTCTTC.

The genes are TRBV11-1 and TRBJ1-1, with a possible D match to TRBD1 (6 bases). Trimming took 6 bases from V and 1 from J, leaving 9 bases between them. Germline V gene lookup returns CDR1 SGHAT and CDR2 FQDESV (reference sequence). The CDR3 covers 13 residues. The CDR3 sequence is CASRNRENTEAFF. CDR3 coding DNA: TGTGCCAGCAGAAACAGGGAGAACACTGAAGCTTTCTTT.

The chain links TRBV27 to TRBJ2-7; either TRBD1 or TRBD2 may fit D (5 bases each). There are 15 residues in the CDR3. The V and J ends lost 6 bases and 0 bases respectively, with 15 bases between them. The germline V gene encodes CDR1 MNHEY and CDR2 SMNVEV (reference sequence). The CDR3 nucleotides read TGTGCCAGCAGATCCGGGACCCCACGCTCCTACGAGCAGTACTTC. Its protein is CASRSGTPRSYEQYF.

The chain employs TRBV7-6 and TRBJ2-1; D gene uncertain. The CDR3 is 15 amino acids. Germline V CDR1 and CDR2: SGHVS, FNYEAQ. V lost 0 bases, J lost 0 bases, and 6 bases lay in between. The CDR3 DNA reads as TGTGCCAGCAGCTTAGCAGAGAGCTCCTACAATGAGCAGTTCTTC. It yields the protein CASSLAESSYNEQFF.

The chain carries TRBV4-2 and TRBJ1-2; no definite D call. This CDR3 spans 14 amino acids. V was pared by 0 bases and J by 2 bases, with 7 bases between. Germline CDR1 and CDR2: LGHNA and YNFKEQ. The CDR3 reads CASSQEPQNYGYTF. The CDR3 DNA sequence: TGTGCCAGCAGCCAAGAGCCCCAAAACTATGGCTACACCTTC.

The J gene is TRBJ2-3, the V gene TRBV7-2; 8 bases are shared with TRBD2. V was clipped by 1 base and J by 2 bases; unmatched bases: 5. The CDR3 runs 16 residues. Germline CDR1 is SGHTA and CDR2 is FQGNSA. CDR3: CASSLGGLVNTDTQYF. The CDR3 DNA is TGTGCCAGCAGCTTAGGGGGACTAGTTAACACAGATACGCAGTATTTT.

This chain connects TRBV19 to TRBJ2-3; D is perhaps TRBD1 or TRBD2 (6 bases each). The CDR3 contains 15 residues. Germline CDR1 reads LNHDA; CDR2 reads SQIVND (reference sequence). The V end was cut by 0 bases, the J end by 1 base, with 8 bases between. CDR3 DNA: TGTGCCAGTAGTATAGAAGGGGGGCGCACAGATACGCAGTATTTT. This gives the protein CASSIEGGRTDTQYF.

The chain carries TRBV15 and TRBJ2-5, with 16 bases identical to TRBD2. The CDR3 has 20 residues. Germline V gene lookup returns CDR1 LNHNV and CDR2 YYDKDF (reference sequence). J lost 4 bases, V lost 4 bases, and 15 bases had no gene match. CDR3 sequence: CATSTLSGTSGGAWAETQYF. DNA of the CDR3: TGTGCCACCAGCACCCTCTCCGGGACTAGCGGGGGGGCCTGGGCAGAGACCCAGTACTTC.

The rearrangement uses TRBV5-1 and TRBJ1-1; D not certain. V shed 4 bases and J shed 1 base, with 17 bases lying between them. Germline CDR1 and CDR2: SGHRS and YFSETQ. CDR3 length: 16 amino acids. The DNA for the CDR3 is TGCGCCAGCAGCATCCAGACGGCTCCAGCGAACACTGAAGCTTTCTTT. As protein: CASSIQTAPANTEAFF.

The chain links TRBV24-1 to TRBJ2-7, with TRBD1 as a possible D gene (5 bases). V was clipped by 4 bases and J by 0 bases, with 15 bases between them. Germline V lookup: CDR1 KGHDR, CDR2 SFDVKD. CDR3 length: 16 amino acids. The CDR3 here is CATSDSTVDSSYEQYF. The CDR3, as DNA: TGTGCCACCAGTGACTCGACGGTTGACAGCTCCTACGAGCAGTACTTC.

V is TRBV6-2 or TRBV6-3 and J is TRBJ1-3; the D is unclear. CDR3 size: 15 residues. With 2 bases removed from V and 0 bases from J, the gap between germline ends came to 8 bases. CDR1 is MNHEY, CDR2 SVGEGT, per germline. The CDR3 protein is CASSYGRLSGNTIYF. The DNA for the CDR3 is TGTGCCAGCAGTTACGGGCGCCTCTCTGGAAACACCATATATTTT.

The chain joins TRBV23-1 to TRBJ2-1, with TRBD2 as a possible D gene (5 bases). TRBV23-1 is classed as an ORF, of uncertain function. The V gene lost 3 bases and the J gene lost 7 bases, with 13 bases spanning the gap. This CDR3 region has 14 residues. CDR3 loop: CASSQRHPGNEQFF. CDR3 in DNA: TGCGCCAGCAGTCAGCGACACCCGGGGAATGAGCAGTTCTTC.

V gene TRBV19 combines with J gene TRBJ2-7; 9 bases are a match to TRBD1. This CDR3 is 16 amino acids long. Trimming cost V 6 bases and J 0 bases; bases outside gene matches: 9. CDR1 and CDR2 (germline): LNHDA, SQIVND (reference sequence). CDR3: CASSSFGTGTSYEQYF. DNA of the CDR3: TGTGCCAGTAGCTCATTCGGGACAGGGACCTCCTACGAGCAGTACTTC.

V and J are TRBV6-5 and TRBJ1-5; 10 bases fit TRBD1. The CDR3 runs to 15 residues. Germline CDR1 is MNHEY and CDR2 is SVGAGI. Trimming at V came to 6 bases and at J to 6 bases, leaving 8 bases not matched to a gene. Here the CDR3 reads CASRGQGFFGQPQHF. The CDR3 nucleotides read TGTGCCAGCAGGGGACAGGGGTTTTTCGGTCAGCCCCAGCATTTT.

The rearrangement uses TRBV7-2 and TRBJ1-5; D gene unclear. The length of the CDR3 is 13 residues. Germline CDR1 SGHTA, CDR2 FQGNSA. Trimming left V 1 base short and J 4 bases short, with 5 bases between. The CDR3 DNA follows: TGTGCCAGCAGCTTAGGGGCGAATCAGCCCCAGCATTTT. It specifies CASSLGANQPQHF. The full variable domain, its missing parts supplied by reference TRBV7-2 and TRBJ1-5, is GAGVSQSPSNKVTEKGKDVELRCDPISGHTALYWYRQSLGQGLEFLIYFQGNSAPDKSGLPSDRFSAERTGGSVSTLTIQRTQQEDSAVYLCASSLGANQPQHFGDGTRLSIL.

This chain connects TRBV20-1 to TRBJ1-1; no clear D gene. V shed 3 bases and J shed 1 base, with 12 bases lying between them. Germline lookup yields CDR1 DFQATT and CDR2 SNEGSKA (reference sequence). The CDR3 runs to 14 residues. The CDR3 is CSASRSPKNTEAFF. CDR3 sequence (DNA): TGCAGTGCTAGTCGGAGTCCGAAGAACACTGAAGCTTTCTTT.

V and J are TRBV2 and TRBJ2-7; no definite D call. This CDR3 spans 14 amino acids. Trimming took 4 bases from V and 1 from J, leaving 11 bases between them. Germline loops: CDR1 SNHLY, CDR2 FYNNEI. The CDR3 reads CASSVNAKSYEQYF. The CDR3 DNA reads TGTGCCAGCAGTGTAAACGCCAAGTCCTACGAGCAGTACTTC.

The chain recombines TRBV10-3 with TRBJ2-7; D remains ambiguous. Germline V CDR1 and CDR2: ENHRY, SYGVKD. V lost 6 bases and J lost 2, with 14 bases in between. The CDR3 is 14 amino acids. The CDR3 DNA reads TGTGCCATCAGCGACCGGTCCAGGACCTACGAGCAGTACTTC. It codes for CAISDRSRTYEQYF.

A remark on this clone: One end of the junction varies from germline; a read error may be responsible. This sample also contains other DNA sequences that code for the same CDR3. V gene TRBV28 combines with J gene TRBJ1-1; tentative D call: TRBD1 (5 bases). The CDR3 length is 14 residues. Germline V gene sequence: CDR1 MDHEN, CDR2 SYDVKM. The CDR3 sequence is CASSPRVLDTEAFF. In nucleotides, the CDR3 is TGCGCCAGCAGCCCCAGGGTCCTGGACACTGAAGCTTTCTTT. Variable domain in full (rest from reference TRBV28 and TRBJ1-1): DVKVTQSSRYLVKRTGEKVFLECVQDMDHENMFWYRQDPGLGLRLIYFSYDVKMKEKGDIPEGYSVSREKKERFSLILESASTNQTSMYLCASSPRVLDTEAFFGQGTRLTVV.

The chain joins TRBV7-2 to TRBJ2-1; 11 nucleotides align to TRBD2. Germline V gene sequence: CDR1 SGHTA, CDR2 FQGNSA. The CDR3 covers 16 residues. After removal of 4 bases from V and 3 bases from J, the junction contained 5 bases not matched to a gene. The CDR3 DNA reads as TGTGCCAGCAGCTCCGCGGGACTAGCGGACTACAATGAGCAGTTCTTC. It is translated as CASSSAGLADYNEQFF.

The chain joins TRBV5-1 to TRBJ1-1; D remains ambiguous. V lost 0 bases to trimming and J lost 0 bases, with 9 bases between them. Looked up from germline, CDR1 is SGHRS and CDR2 is YFSETQ. The CDR3 sequence is 15 residues long. The CDR3 region has the DNA TGCGCCAGCAGCTTGGTTCCAGCGTTGAACACTGAAGCTTTCTTT. It translates to CASSLVPALNTEAFF.

The genes are TRBV29-1 and TRBJ2-7; D possibly uses TRBD1 or TRBD2 (5 bases each). In germline, CDR1 is SQVTM, CDR2 ANQGSEA. This CDR3 comprises 12 residues. Trimming removed 7 bases at V and 1 base at J, with 11 bases between. The CDR3, as DNA: TGCAGCGGAGGGGCGGCTTCCTACGAGCAGTACTTC. Translated, it gives CSGGAASYEQYF.

The CDR3 loop is CATSIGQGYEQYF. The CDR3 DNA sequence: TGTGCCACCTCAATCGGACAGGGATACGAGCAGTACTTC. This chain joins TRBV19 and TRBJ2-7; TRBD1 matches at 8 bases. The CDR3 length is 13 residues. V shed 10 bases and J 4 bases; nucleotides not matched to a gene: 9. Germline V lookup: CDR1 LNHDA, CDR2 SQIVND (reference sequence).

This chain uses TRBV6-5 with TRBJ2-3; a possible D gene is TRBD1 (5 bases). The CDR3 contains 14 residues. Trimming pared 7 bases from V and 0 bases from J, leaving 11 bases between. In germline, CDR1 is MNHEY, CDR2 SVGAGI. In DNA, the CDR3 is TGTGCCAGCACTCTTGGGGCCAGCACAGATACGCAGTATTTT. It yields the protein CASTLGASTDTQYF.

The chain recombines TRBV19 with TRBJ1-5; D may be TRBD1 (6 bases). The CDR3 covers 14 residues. Germline V CDR1 and CDR2: LNHDA, SQIVND (reference sequence). Trimming pared 1 base from V and 6 bases from J, leaving 10 bases between. The CDR3 DNA is TGTGCCAGTAGTATAGGGGACATGGGTCAGCCCCAGCATTTT. This translates into CASSIGDMGQPQHF.

Turning to this clone: The DNA is left out, because the CDR3 cannot be placed on it with certainty; the CDR3 is given as TCRdb lists it. The CDR3: CAWSFGSGANSPLHF. This sequence joins TRBV30 and TRBJ1-6. The CDR3 extends over 15 residues, inclusive of both ends. Germline V gene data show CDR1 as GTSNPN and CDR2 as SVGIG (reference sequence).

This chain links TRBV10-3 with TRBJ1-5, with 7 bases aligning to TRBD1. V was pared by 3 bases and J by 3 bases, with 8 bases of the junction left unmatched. CDR1 is ENHRY, CDR2 SYGVKD, per germline. The CDR3 extends over 16 amino acids. CDR3 loop: CAISERGGSDNQPQHF. CDR3 coding DNA: TGTGCCATCAGTGAAAGAGGGGGCTCGGACAATCAGCCCCAGCATTTT.

The chain recombines TRBV10-1 with TRBJ2-7; 13 nucleotides line up with TRBD2. The V gene's germline CDR1 is WNHNN and CDR2 SYGVQD (reference sequence). Trimming at V came to 4 bases and at J to 4 bases, leaving 13 bases not matched to a gene. The CDR3 runs 18 residues. CDR3 amino acids: CASSVMGTSGGARYEQYF. The CDR3 DNA is TGCGCCAGCAGTGTAATGGGAACTAGCGGGGGGGCCCGGTACGAGCAGTACTTC.

The V call is TRBV6-6, the J call TRBJ2-1, with 10 bases matching TRBD2. CDR1 MNHNY and CDR2 SVGAGI come from the germline V gene (reference sequence). Trimming cost V 5 bases and J 10 bases; bases outside gene matches: 8. This CDR3 region has 14 residues. This CDR3 reads CASSGGLAGVEQFF. The CDR3 DNA sequence: TGTGCCAGCAGTGGGGGCCTAGCGGGAGTCGAGCAGTTCTTC.

This chain uses TRBV5-6 with TRBJ2-3; D could derive from TRBD1 or TRBD2 (5 bases each). In germline, CDR1 is SGHDT, CDR2 YYEEEE. Trimming took 1 base from V and 0 from J, leaving 18 bases between them. CDR3 length: 18 residues. The DNA of the CDR3 is TGTGCCAGCAGCTTGTTGGGGGTCCTTACCTCTAGCACAGATACGCAGTATTTT. Its protein is CASSLLGVLTSSTDTQYF.